This T cell receptor beta chain was found in a study of control samples from healthy donors and cancer patients. Assay used: immunoSEQ multiplex PCR; TCRdb lists only in-frame clones, some missing. The data contain some 74,000 clones, under 85% of them seen just once; the ten biggest clones take up roughly 14%. CDR3 length equals 15 residues. CDR1 and CDR2 from the germline V gene are SGHVS and FQNEAQ. Deletions cut 5 bases from V and 10 bases from J, with 24 bases between. The genes are TRBV7-8 and TRBJ2-7; weak D call: TRBD2 (7 bases). What was sequenced was blood. The sequence derives from a man between 60 and 70 years old in good health. CDR3 region: CASSRGGAEGGSQYF. Written as DNA, the CDR3 is TGTGCCAGCAGCCGAGGGGGGGCGGAGGGAGGAAGTCAGTACTTC.